The 32 T cell receptor beta chains below were found in one sample sequenced in a study of shared clonotypes between healthy human individuals. The table came from immunoSEQ multiplex PCR; TCRdb's copy has only in-frame clones and leaves some out. The top ten clones hold roughly 0.13% of a sample with around 2.1 million clones, approximately 94% of them seen once. Sequencing was done on a sample of naive CD4+ T cells sorted from blood. Specified subset: CD45RA+ positively selected. These receptors all stem from a man between 18 and 29 years old in good health.

V is TRBV5-1 and J is TRBJ2-7; 7 positions match TRBD1. With V trimmed by 7 bases and J by 4 bases, 17 bases remained unmatched. This CDR3 comprises 16 residues. Germline V CDR1 and CDR2: SGHRS, YFSETQ. The CDR3 sequence is CASPYPRQGPFYEQYF. As DNA, the CDR3 is TGCGCCAGCCCCTACCCACGACAGGGTCCCTTTTACGAGCAGTACTTC.

Note on this clone: This sample includes further DNA sequences coding for the same CDR3. The chain joins TRBV9 to TRBJ1-4; D is unclear. Germline V gives CDR1 SGDLS, CDR2 YYNGEE. V was shortened by 4 bases and J by 0 bases, with 7 bases between the two germline ends. CDR3 length equals 14 residues. CDR3 region: CASSPGTTNEKLFF. In DNA form, the CDR3 reads TGTGCCAGCAGCCCCGGAACAACTAATGAAAAACTGTTTTTT.

This sequence joins TRBV6-5 and TRBJ1-1; TRBD1 might be the D (5 bases). Germline V lookup: CDR1 MNHEY, CDR2 SVGAGI. V lost 6 bases and J lost 10, with 15 bases in between. CDR3 size: 12 residues. DNA of the CDR3: TGTGCCAGCAGCAGACCGGGGAGGGGAGCTTTCTTT. This translates into CASSRPGRGAFF.

The chain couples TRBV6-1 to TRBJ1-1; the D is unclear. Per germline, CDR1 MNHNS and CDR2 SASEGT. The V end lost 7 bases, the J end lost 5 bases, and 14 bases lay between the germline ends. The CDR3 is 13 amino acids. CDR3 loop: CASIFTDGTEAFF. CDR3 in DNA: TGTGCCAGCATTTTTACGGATGGGACTGAAGCTTTCTTT.

The chain employs TRBV5-1 and TRBJ1-1; possibly TRBD1 for D (5 bases). The V gene's germline CDR1 is SGHRS and CDR2 YFSETQ. V was pared by 3 bases and J by 10 bases, with 22 bases between. The CDR3 length is 15 residues. This CDR3 reads CASSWEEGSLTGAFF. In DNA, the CDR3 is TGCGCCAGCAGCTGGGAAGAGGGGTCACTCACAGGAGCTTTCTTT.

This clone has a single count. V usage is TRBV10-2 and J usage is TRBJ2-2, with D perhaps matching TRBD2 (6 bases). CDR1 and CDR2 (germline): WSHSY, SAAADI. The ends were cut back, 5 bases at V and 5 bases at J, with 15 bases in the middle. The CDR3 consists of 15 residues. In nucleotides, the CDR3 is TGCGCCAGCAGTTCCGGGAGTTTGGGGACCGGGGAGCTGTTTTTT. This encodes CASSSGSLGTGELFF.

The CDR3 here is CASSSPNRGSPLHF. The CDR3 region has the DNA TGTGCCAGCAGCTCTCCCAACAGGGGATCACCCCTCCACTTT. The chain carries TRBV11-1 and TRBJ1-6, with 7 bases matching TRBD1. V gave up 4 bases and J gave up 10 bases; unmatched junction bases: 7. CDR3 length: 14 residues. In germline, CDR1 is SGHAT, CDR2 FQDESV (reference sequence).

The gene calls are TRBV19 and TRBJ1-5; 7 bases align to TRBD1. CDR3 length equals 13 residues. Germline CDR1 reads LNHDA; CDR2 reads SQIVND (reference sequence). V was pared by 9 bases and J by 6 bases, with 8 bases of the junction left unmatched. The CDR3 spells CASDSGGRQPQHF. The CDR3 DNA is TGTGCCAGCGATTCAGGGGGGCGTCAGCCCCAGCATTTT.

The chain employs TRBV11-2 and TRBJ1-6; the match to TRBD1 covers 8 bases. This CDR3 region has 16 residues. The germline V gene has CDR1 SGHAT and CDR2 FQNNGV. V lost 5 bases, J lost 9 bases, and 12 bases stayed unmatched. The CDR3 region is CASSHRPGQGGSPLHF. For the CDR3, the DNA is TGTGCCAGCAGCCACCGACCTGGACAGGGAGGTTCACCCCTCCACTTT.

This clone was recorded only once. Within the sample, other DNA sequences also encode this same CDR3. The genes are TRBV19 and TRBJ2-3, with no clear D. The CDR3 consists of 14 residues. V was trimmed by 1 base and J by 3 bases, leaving 8 bases between them. Germline CDR1 is LNHDA and CDR2 is SQIVND (reference sequence). DNA for the CDR3: TGTGCCAGTAGTATAGGAGGTTTTACAGATACGCAGTATTTT. Protein product: CASSIGGFTDTQYF.

V gene TRBV5-8 combines with J gene TRBJ1-4; possible D gene TRBD1, 6 bases. V gave up 0 bases and J gave up 3 bases, with 9 bases separating them. The CDR3 consists of 15 residues. Germline CDR1 is SGHTS and CDR2 is YDEGEE. CDR3 nucleotide sequence: TGTGCCAGCAGCTTGGGGGGGGCACCTAATGAAAAACTGTTTTTT. Protein product: CASSLGGAPNEKLFF.

Remarks on this clone: The sample holds other DNA sequences that translate to the same CDR3. The rearrangement joins TRBV6-5 to TRBJ1-2, with 8 nucleotides matching TRBD1. In germline, CDR1 is MNHEY, CDR2 SVGAGI. With 8 bases clipped from V and 3 bases from J, the junction kept 5 bases outside the gene matches. CDR3 size: 13 residues. The CDR3: CASSRGQDYGYTF. CDR3 coding DNA: TGTGCCAGCTCTAGGGGACAGGACTATGGCTACACCTTC.

The chain joins TRBV7-8 to TRBJ1-6, with D possibly being TRBD1 (5 bases). CDR1 is SGHVS, CDR2 FQNEAQ, per germline. Deletions cut 1 base from V and 7 bases from J, with 8 bases between. The CDR3 consists of 14 residues. CDR3 loop: CASSLERGNSPLHF. In DNA form, the CDR3 reads TGTGCCAGCAGCTTAGAGAGGGGAAATTCACCCCTCCACTTT.

In the case of this clone: Other nucleotide sequences in the sample specify the same CDR3. The chain is built from TRBV7-2 and TRBJ1-2; 10 bases map to TRBD1. Germline V CDR1 and CDR2: SGHTA, FQGNSA. The CDR3 totals 15 residues. The trim removed 0 bases at V and 4 bases at J, leaving 2 bases unmatched. CDR3 protein: CASSLAGQGSYGYTF. In DNA, the CDR3 is TGTGCCAGCAGCTTAGCGGGACAGGGGAGCTATGGCTACACCTTC.

This rearrangement joins TRBV7-9 to TRBJ1-1; D may be TRBD1 (6 bases). The CDR3 runs 15 residues. Between the trimmed V and J ends, which lost 1 base and 5 bases, there was a span of 14 bases. Germline assignment: CDR1 SEHNR and CDR2 FQNEAQ (reference sequence). CDR3 bases: TGTGCCAGCAGCTTAGAGGTCGGGGGGCTTACTGAAGCTTTCTTT. Translating it yields CASSLEVGGLTEAFF.

The V and J genes are TRBV2 and TRBJ1-6; TRBD1 matches at 8 bases. This CDR3 has 13 amino acids. Germline V gives CDR1 SNHLY, CDR2 FYNNEI. The V segment lost 6 bases and the J segment 7 bases; nucleotides outside the gene matches: 2. CDR3 sequence (DNA): TGTGCCAGCAGGACAGGGGTCAATTCACCCCTCCACTTT. Translating it yields CASRTGVNSPLHF.

With respect to this clone: Other DNA sequences within the sample encode an identical CDR3. This chain joins TRBV10-3 and TRBJ2-7; D remains ambiguous. The CDR3 sequence is 12 residues long. Between the trimmed V and J ends, which lost 4 bases and 2 bases, there was a span of 6 bases. Per the germline V gene, CDR1 is ENHRY and CDR2 is SYGVKD. This chain's CDR3 is CAISGGAYEQYF. CDR3 DNA: TGTGCCATCAGTGGAGGAGCCTACGAGCAGTACTTC.

The rearrangement uses TRBV2 and TRBJ2-7, with a possible D match to TRBD1 (5 bases). CDR3 length: 13 residues. Germline CDR1 and CDR2: SNHLY and FYNNEI. V dropped 8 bases and J dropped 6 bases, with 17 bases sitting between them. The CDR3 loop is CASQNTGQGEQYF. DNA for the CDR3: TGTGCCAGCCAGAACACCGGGCAGGGCGAGCAGTACTTC.

V usage is TRBV6-6 and J usage is TRBJ1-3; D is uncertain. Trimming stripped 5 bases from V and 0 bases from J, with 8 bases between. Germline values: CDR1 MNHNY, CDR2 SVGAGI (reference sequence). This CDR3 comprises 14 residues. The CDR3 region has the DNA TGTGCCAGCAGTGATATTGGCTCTGGAAACACCATATATTTT. It translates to CASSDIGSGNTIYF.

The chain is built from TRBV7-9 and TRBJ2-2, with TRBD1 matching over 9 bases. This CDR3 has 17 residues. The germline V gene has CDR1 SEHNR and CDR2 FQNEAQ (reference sequence). After removal of 5 bases from V and 8 bases from J, the junction contained 15 bases not matched to a gene. The CDR3 sequence: CASSLRDRVLGTGELFF. The DNA of the CDR3 is TGTGCCAGCAGCCTCCGGGACAGGGTACTCGGCACTGGGGAGCTGTTTTTT.

V usage is TRBV27 and J usage is TRBJ2-1, with TRBD2 as a possible D gene (6 bases). The V end lost 5 bases, the J end lost 5 bases, and 13 bases lay between the germline ends. The CDR3 is 14 residues long. In germline, CDR1 is MNHEY, CDR2 SMNVEV (reference sequence). The CDR3, as DNA: TGTGCCAGCAGTCATCCGGGACTCAACAATGAGCAGTTCTTC. Translation: CASSHPGLNNEQFF.

Comment on this clone: Different DNA sequences within this sample yield the same CDR3. The chain links TRBV28 to TRBJ1-5; 7 positions agree with TRBD1. Germline V gives CDR1 MDHEN, CDR2 SYDVKM. Trimming cost V 5 bases and J 4 bases; bases outside gene matches: 8. The CDR3 extends over 15 amino acids. DNA for the CDR3: TGTGCCAGCAGTCTCCTAGACAGGGATAATCAGCCCCAGCATTTT. Translated, it gives CASSLLDRDNQPQHF.

The V and J genes are TRBV9 and TRBJ2-1; 7 bases line up with TRBD1. Germline-derived CDR1 and CDR2 are SGDLS and YYNGEE. V shed 2 bases, J shed 2 bases, and the junction held 4 bases outside the gene matches. This CDR3 has 15 amino acids. CDR3 protein: CASSVTGETYNEQFF. The CDR3 nucleotides are TGTGCCAGCAGCGTTACAGGGGAAACCTACAATGAGCAGTTCTTC.

The rearrangement uses TRBV12-1 and TRBJ2-7; the table's D call, TRBD2, was not checked against the DNA. TRBV12-1 is a known pseudogene. This CDR3 region has 16 residues. DNA of the CDR3: TGTGCCAGCAGCTTTCGGGGCGGGAGGGCCAGGTACGAGCAGTACTTC. Translated, it gives CASSFRGGRARYEQYF.

J is TRBJ1-3 and V is TRBV30, with D perhaps TRBD1 (5 bases). Trimming left V 3 bases short and J 0 bases short, with 9 bases between. CDR1 and CDR2 (germline): GTSNPN, SVGIG (reference sequence). The CDR3 has 14 amino acids. CDR3 in DNA: TGTGCCTGGAGACAGGTGCCCTCTGGAAACACCATATATTTT. Translation gives CAWRQVPSGNTIYF.

The chain links TRBV5-4 to TRBJ1-3; D remains ambiguous. The germline gives CDR1 SGHNT, CDR2 YYREEE (reference sequence). The CDR3 length is 14 residues. The V end lost 0 bases, the J end lost 0 bases, and 4 bases lay between the germline ends. The CDR3 DNA reads as TGTGCCAGCAGCTTGGGGCACTCTGGAAACACCATATATTTT. Protein: CASSLGHSGNTIYF.

This chain uses TRBV5-1 with TRBJ2-7; D gene unclear. The CDR3 sequence is 14 residues long. Germline V CDR1 and CDR2: SGHRS, YFSETQ. Trimming shortened V by 0 bases and J by 3 bases, and 10 bases separated the two germline ends. The CDR3 spells CASSLGGMDYEQYF. CDR3 nucleotide sequence: TGCGCCAGCAGCTTGGGGGGAATGGACTACGAGCAGTACTTC. Together with reference TRBV5-1 and TRBJ2-7, the CDR3 gives the full variable domain: KAGVTQTPRYLIKTRGQQVTLSCSPISGHRSVSWYQQTPGQGLQFLFEYFSETQRNKGNFPGRFSGRQFSNSRSEMNVSTLELGDSALYLCASSLGGMDYEQYFGPGTRLTVT.

This clone was detected only once. This chain connects TRBV9 to TRBJ2-5; 9 bases fit TRBD2. CDR1 and CDR2 from the germline V gene are SGDLS and YYNGEE. V was pared by 0 bases and J by 2 bases, with 5 bases of the junction left unmatched. The CDR3 is 16 amino acids. This chain's CDR3 is CASSVATLAGQETQYF. The DNA of the CDR3 is TGTGCCAGCAGCGTAGCTACCCTAGCGGGACAAGAGACCCAGTACTTC. The complete variable domain, with remaining parts taken from reference TRBV9 and TRBJ2-5, reads DSGVTQTPKHLITATGQRVTLRCSPRSGDLSVYWYQQSLDQGLQFLIQYYNGEERAKGNILERFSAQQFPDLHSELNLSSLELGDSALYFCASSVATLAGQETQYFGPGTRLLVL.

The rearrangement joins TRBV5-4 to TRBJ2-3, with no clear D. Trimming stripped 4 bases from V and 1 base from J, with 10 bases between. This CDR3 region has 14 residues. Germline V gives CDR1 SGHNT, CDR2 YYREEE (reference sequence). DNA for the CDR3: TGTGCCAGCAGCCCCAAAAAGGGCACAGATACGCAGTATTTT. It encodes CASSPKKGTDTQYF. Full variable domain (outside the CDR3, taken from reference TRBV5-4 and TRBJ2-3): ETGVTQSPTHLIKTRGQQVTLRCSSQSGHNTVSWYQQALGQGPQFIFQYYREEENGRGNFPPRFSGLQFPNYSSELNVNALELDDSALYLCASSPKKGTDTQYFGPGTRLTVL.

As for this clone: The sample contains more than one DNA sequence encoding this CDR3. The chain carries TRBV7-2 and TRBJ1-5; D ambiguous. Looked up from germline, CDR1 is SGHTA and CDR2 is FQGNSA. Trimming removed 3 bases from V and 2 bases from J, with 5 bases in between. This CDR3 comprises 13 residues. The chain's CDR3 is CASSFGGNQPQHF. DNA for the CDR3: TGTGCCAGCAGCTTTGGCGGCAATCAGCCCCAGCATTTT.

The chain combines TRBV30 with TRBJ2-1, with 11 positions matching TRBD2. CDR1 and CDR2 from the germline V gene are GTSNPN and SVGIG (reference sequence). Trimming cost V 0 bases and J 7 bases; bases outside gene matches: 5. This CDR3 contains 15 residues. CDR3 nucleotides: TGTGCCTGGAGTGTAGCTAGCGGGGGGCGGAATGAGCAGTTCTTC. It translates to CAWSVASGGRNEQFF.

The chain combines TRBV27 with TRBJ2-7, with D possibly TRBD1 on 5 matching bases. Germline CDR1 reads MNHEY; CDR2 reads SMNVEV (reference sequence). The ends were cut back, 4 bases at V and 2 bases at J, with 12 bases in the middle. The CDR3 covers 14 residues. The DNA for the CDR3 is TGTGCCAGCAGTTATCGGCAGGGCCCCTACGAGCAGTACTTC. Protein sequence: CASSYRQGPYEQYF.